One and the same sample provided the 10 T cell receptor beta chains below, sequenced in a study of T cells in tumors after PD-1 blockade. Sequencing was performed with immunoSEQ multiplex PCR; in TCRdb, only in-frame clones are kept and a portion is missing. The sample consists of roughly 50,000 clones, approximately 84% of them appearing once. The specimen comprised PBMCs, sampled before anti-PD-1 treatment. The receptors originated from a human donor with basal cell carcinoma.

V and J are TRBV5-6 and TRBJ2-5; a possible D gene is TRBD2 (6 bases). Looked up from germline, CDR1 is SGHDT and CDR2 is YYEEEE. The CDR3 sequence is 13 residues long. Deletions cut 4 bases from V and 5 bases from J, with 12 bases between. The chain's CDR3 is CASSRDSLETQYF. As DNA, the CDR3 is TGTGCCAGCAGCCGGGACTCTCTGGAGACCCAGTACTTC.

This clone occurred a few times. The V and J genes are TRBV5-1 and TRBJ2-2; D might be TRBD2 (7 bases). V was clipped by 6 bases and J by 0 bases, with 12 bases between them. Germline V gene sequence: CDR1 SGHRS, CDR2 YFSETQ. The CDR3 runs to 15 residues. The CDR3 loop reads CASTPGGANTGELFF. DNA for the CDR3: TGCGCCAGCACTCCGGGGGGCGCGAACACCGGGGAGCTGTTTTTT.

This sequence joins TRBV27 and TRBJ1-2; weak D call: TRBD1 (5 bases). Germline V CDR1 and CDR2: MNHEY, SMNVEV (reference sequence). CDR3 size: 17 residues. V was shortened by 6 bases and J by 0 bases, with 20 bases between the two germline ends. As DNA, the CDR3 is TGTGCCAGCAGCCGTCAGGGTTATCTCGGAGCTAACTATGGCTACACCTTC. It codes for CASSRQGYLGANYGYTF.

The chain couples TRBV19 to TRBJ1-4; 11 bases map to TRBD1. Germline V CDR1 and CDR2: LNHDA, SQIVND (reference sequence). V shed 4 bases and J 10 bases; nucleotides not matched to a gene: 8. CDR3 size: 15 residues. The CDR3 reads CASSNTGTGGRKLFF. DNA of the CDR3: TGTGCCAGTAGTAATACCGGGACAGGGGGGCGAAAACTGTTTTTT.

V usage is TRBV7-6 and J usage is TRBJ1-5; 9 bases are a match to TRBD1. Trimming at V came to 5 bases and at J to 3 bases, leaving 5 bases not matched to a gene. CDR3 length: 15 residues. The germline gives CDR1 SGHVS, CDR2 FNYEAQ. The CDR3 loop reads CASSQGQGSNQPQHF. For the CDR3, the DNA is TGTGCCAGCAGCCAAGGACAGGGGTCCAATCAGCCCCAGCATTTT. The full variable domain, completed using reference TRBV7-6 and TRBJ1-5, is GAGVSQSPRYKVTKRGQDVALRCDPISGHVSLYWYRQALGQGPEFLTYFNYEAQQDKSGLPNDRFSAERPEGSISTLTIQRTEQRDSAMYRCASSQGQGSNQPQHFGDGTRLSIL.

A few counts support this clone. This chain connects TRBV7-9 to TRBJ2-4; TRBD1 is a possible D gene (6 bases). V was shortened by 5 bases and J by 0 bases, with 11 bases between the two germline ends. CDR1 and CDR2 (germline): SEHNR, FQNEAQ (reference sequence). The CDR3 covers 15 residues. The CDR3 sequence is CASSPRGLAKNIQYF. The CDR3 DNA is TGTGCCAGCAGCCCCAGGGGTCTAGCCAAAAACATTCAGTACTTC.

This clone was seen a single time. CDR3 DNA sequence: TGTGCCAGCAGCTTAGGCGGGGGGGCCAATGAGCAGTTCTTC. Its translation is CASSLGGGANEQFF. The chain couples TRBV7-9 to TRBJ2-1; 9 bases are shared with TRBD2. With V trimmed by 1 base and J by 6 bases, 1 base remained unmatched. Germline CDR1 and CDR2: SEHNR and FQNEAQ (reference sequence). The CDR3 loop spans 14 amino acids.

The J gene is TRBJ1-2, the V gene TRBV6-5; tentatively, D is TRBD1 (6 bases). CDR1 and CDR2 (germline): MNHEY, SVGAGI. The germline V and J ends were trimmed by 4 bases and 5 bases, with 11 bases remaining between them. The CDR3 is made up of 13 amino acids. CDR3 in DNA: TGTGCCAGCAGTTCGACCGGACAGTATGGCTACACCTTC. It codes for CASSSTGQYGYTF.

This clone showed up just a few times. The V gene is TRBV5-1, the J gene TRBJ2-3; D remains unclear. Germline CDR1 and CDR2: SGHRS and YFSETQ. V was trimmed by 0 bases and J by 3 bases, leaving 14 bases between them. This CDR3 has 16 residues. CDR3: CASSLGEMGLTDTQYF. In DNA, the CDR3 is TGCGCCAGCAGCTTGGGAGAGATGGGGTTAACAGATACGCAGTATTTT.

V is TRBV5-1 and J is TRBJ2-6; tentatively, D is TRBD1 (5 bases). Per germline, CDR1 SGHRS and CDR2 YFSETQ. This CDR3 comprises 16 residues. The V end was cut by 0 bases, the J end by 0 bases, with 7 bases between. In DNA, the CDR3 is TGCGCCAGCAGCTTGGAGGGGAACTCTGGGGCCAACGTCCTGACTTTC. Protein: CASSLEGNSGANVLTF.